The source of this T cell receptor beta chain is a study of blood T cells in healthy people across ages. Whole-study context: For every two T cells, template switching captured about one barcoded beta molecule.

Comments on this clonotype: Its target is unknown.

Alongside a J-beta primer mix, a sample-barcoded 5' primer served in a second PCR lasting roughly 6 to 11 cycles. MiXCR was run by TCRdb on the 5' RACE reads, yielding one entry per CDR3 protein. The sample comprises 850,000 to 950,000 distinct CDR3 sequences, 25% to 30% of which are singletons, and around 16% rests with the top ten. Per individual sample, total RNA of at least 5 micrograms was extracted. CDR3 length: 18 amino acids. V was clipped by 6 bases and J by 0 bases, with 21 bases between them. Germline values: CDR1 LNHNV, CDR2 YYDKDF (reference sequence). Broader study findings: TCR beta diversity, measured per million T cells, fell in a roughly linear way with age.

The sample was blood. The clonotype was recovered from a woman older than 75 in good health. The chain employs TRBV15 and TRBJ1-5; TRBD1 is a possible D gene (5 bases). The CDR3 spells CATSLGPGTRYSNQPQHF. CDR3 bases: TGTGCCACCAGTTTGGGGCCGGGCACCCGCTATAGCAATCAGCCCCAGCATTTT.